This T cell receptor (beta chain) was sequenced for a study of CD8+CD57+ T cells in acquired aplastic anemia. Profiling of TCR beta VDJ combinations and CDR3 sequences used genomic DNA as template. TCRdb redid the calling of the reads with MiXCR, one entry per CDR3 protein. Among approximately 150,000 distinct CDR3 sequences, around 48% were seen once, and the ten largest hold 1.1%. Patients picked for sequencing had shown CD8+CD57+ cell expansion detected by flow cytometry. Per the germline V gene, CDR1 is SNHLY and CDR2 is FYNNEI. The CDR3 consists of 13 residues. V was trimmed by 6 bases and J by 2 bases, leaving 9 bases between them.

The source of this sequence is a human donor with aplastic anemia. The chain couples TRBV2 to TRBJ2-3; no firm D call. Specimen: sorted CD4+, CD8+, or CD8+CD57+ T cells (not recorded which) from PBMCs. CDR3 nucleotide sequence: TGTGCCAGCAGCCCTACACCCACAGATACGCAGTATTTT. Its translation is CASSPTPTDTQYF. Combining the CDR3 with reference TRBV2 and TRBJ2-3 gives the whole variable domain EPEVTQTPSHQVTQMGQEVILRCVPISNHLYFYWYRQILGQKVEFLVSFYNNEISEKSEIFDDQFSVERPDGSNFTLKIRSTKLEDSAMYFCASSPTPTDTQYFGPGTRLTVL.